The clone carrying this TCR beta chain came up many times. The data were taken from a study of T-cell memory formation after mild COVID-19. 5'RACE with constant-segment primers built TCRalpha and TCRbeta cDNA libraries with UMIs. TCRdb used MiXCR to reprocess the 5' RACE reads, holding one entry per CDR3 protein. The sample has tens of thousands of distinct CDR3 sequences, around 7% seen once. The CDR3 is 14 residues long. Germline-derived CDR1 and CDR2 are SGHDT and YYEEEE. Unmatched junction bases numbered 5, after V lost 3 bases and J lost 2 bases. The V and J genes are TRBV5-6 and TRBJ2-7; TRBD1 matches 7 bases. The receptor was derived from an adult woman who had mild COVID-19 (a few samples of this study predate the infection). Cell type and time point are not known. Material: PBMCs or a T cell subset sorted from them (not recorded which). As DNA, the CDR3 is TGTGCCAGCAGCTCCCGCGGACAGGCCTACGAGCAGTACTTC. Translating it yields CASSSRGQAYEQYF.